One T cell receptor (beta chain) is described in this entry. Its antigen remains unidentified. Used for diagnoses were clinical symptoms, serum thyroxine and TRAb, thyroid ultrasound and orbital computed tomography. Extraction of PBMCs used 10 ml of fresh peripheral blood. The data were taken from a study of T cells in Graves' hyperthyroidism and ophthalmopathy. Study-wide results and limits: Researchers found most expanded thyroid clonotypes above 0.001 in blood as well.

RNA transcripts provided the source from which TCR beta CDR3 regions were amplified. The HTBI primer set served for first-round RT-PCR of the TCR CDR3. TCRdb reprocessed the multiplex PCR reads via MiXCR and lists one record per CDR3 protein. The profile shows around 600,000 distinct CDR3 sequences, around 13% of them singletons. The sequencing input was blood. The TCR comes from a woman aged 50 to 65 with Graves' ophthalmopathy.

The CDR3 region has the DNA TGTGCCAGCAGTCCGGGACAGACATACAATCAGCCCCAGCATTTT. Translating gives CASSPGQTYNQPQHF. The genes are TRBV6-2 or TRBV6-3 and TRBJ1-5; 7 nucleotides match TRBD1. CDR3 length: 15 amino acids. CDR1 is MNHEY, CDR2 SVGEGT, per germline. Trimming took 5 bases from V and 3 from J; bases not matched to a gene: 7.